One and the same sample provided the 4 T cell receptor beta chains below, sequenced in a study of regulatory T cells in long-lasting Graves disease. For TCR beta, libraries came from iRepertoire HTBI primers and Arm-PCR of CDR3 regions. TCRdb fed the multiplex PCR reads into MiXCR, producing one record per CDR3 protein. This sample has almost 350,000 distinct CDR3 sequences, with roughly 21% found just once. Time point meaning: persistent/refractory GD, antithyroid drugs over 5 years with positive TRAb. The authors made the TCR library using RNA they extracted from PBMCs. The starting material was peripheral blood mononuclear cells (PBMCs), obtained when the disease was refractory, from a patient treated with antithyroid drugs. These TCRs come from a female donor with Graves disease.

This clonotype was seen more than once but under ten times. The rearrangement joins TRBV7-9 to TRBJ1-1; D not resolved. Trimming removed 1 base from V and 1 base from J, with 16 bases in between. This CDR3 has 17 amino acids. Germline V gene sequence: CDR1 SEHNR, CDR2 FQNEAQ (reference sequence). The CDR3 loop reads CASSLDRWGASNTEAFF. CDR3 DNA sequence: TGTGCCAGCAGCTTAGATCGGTGGGGAGCTTCGAACACTGAAGCTTTCTTT.

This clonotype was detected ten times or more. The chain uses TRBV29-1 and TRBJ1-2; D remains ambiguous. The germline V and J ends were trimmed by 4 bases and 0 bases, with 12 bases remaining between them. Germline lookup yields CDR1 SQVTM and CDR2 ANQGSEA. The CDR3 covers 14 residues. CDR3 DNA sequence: TGCAGCGTTGGTTTAGGACGGGCTAACTATGGCTACACCTTC. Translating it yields CSVGLGRANYGYTF.

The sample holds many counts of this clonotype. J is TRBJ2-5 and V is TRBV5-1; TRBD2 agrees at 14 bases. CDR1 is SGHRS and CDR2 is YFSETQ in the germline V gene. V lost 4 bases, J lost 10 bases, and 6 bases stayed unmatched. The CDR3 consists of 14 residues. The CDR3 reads CASSPGLAGEGQYF. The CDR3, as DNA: TGCGCCAGCAGCCCGGGACTAGCGGGAGAGGGCCAGTACTTC.

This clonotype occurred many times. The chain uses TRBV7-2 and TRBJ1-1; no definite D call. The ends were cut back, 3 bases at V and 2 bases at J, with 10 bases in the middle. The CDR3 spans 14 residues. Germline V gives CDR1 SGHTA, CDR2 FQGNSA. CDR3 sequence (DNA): TGTGCCAGCAGCTTCGCCCTCGTCAACACTGAAGCTTTCTTT. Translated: CASSFALVNTEAFF.